The 4 T cell receptor beta chains presented below share a single source sample, sequenced in a study of T cell responses to AZD1222 COVID-19 vaccine. Clones were read by immunoSEQ multiplex PCR, and TCRdb kept only the in-frame ones, dropping some. The data show around 220,000 clones, around 94% seen once. Sequencing was performed on peripheral blood, taken 28 days after the second dose of the MenACWY control vaccine. The receptors were sampled from an adult who received the MenACWY meningococcal vaccine as a control.

This rearrangement joins TRBV28 to TRBJ1-4; D may be TRBD1 (6 bases). Trimming shortened V by 2 bases and J by 8 bases, and 12 bases separated the two germline ends. The CDR3 length is 14 residues. Germline lookup yields CDR1 MDHEN and CDR2 SYDVKM. CDR3 DNA sequence: TGTGCCAGCAGTTTACAGGCAGGGGTCGAAAAACTGTTTTTT. Protein: CASSLQAGVEKLFF.

V is TRBV18 and J is TRBJ1-4, with D hard to call. This CDR3 contains 14 residues. Germline V gives CDR1 KGHSH, CDR2 LQKENI. Deletions cut 5 bases from V and 4 bases from J, with 11 bases between. The CDR3 nucleotides are TGTGCCAGCTCAACATCGGGGAATAATGAAAAACTGTTTTTT. Its translation is CASSTSGNNEKLFF.

The V gene is TRBV24-1, the J gene TRBJ1-2, with D unclear. The CDR3 contains 15 residues. V was cut by 2 bases and J by 5 bases, with 14 bases left in between. CDR1 is KGHDR, CDR2 SFDVKD, per germline. In nucleotides, the CDR3 is TGTGCCACCAGTGATTCTGGCCCAGGATATTATGGCTACACCTTC. Encoded protein: CATSDSGPGYYGYTF.

This rearrangement joins TRBV29-1 to TRBJ1-4; no reliable D call. Looked up from germline, CDR1 is SQVTM and CDR2 is ANQGSEA. CDR3 length: 12 residues. Trimming took off 4 bases at V and 6 bases at J, with 9 bases between the two ends. The CDR3, as DNA: TGCAGCGTTGGGACGGTACATGAAAAACTGTTTTTT. Its protein is CSVGTVHEKLFF.